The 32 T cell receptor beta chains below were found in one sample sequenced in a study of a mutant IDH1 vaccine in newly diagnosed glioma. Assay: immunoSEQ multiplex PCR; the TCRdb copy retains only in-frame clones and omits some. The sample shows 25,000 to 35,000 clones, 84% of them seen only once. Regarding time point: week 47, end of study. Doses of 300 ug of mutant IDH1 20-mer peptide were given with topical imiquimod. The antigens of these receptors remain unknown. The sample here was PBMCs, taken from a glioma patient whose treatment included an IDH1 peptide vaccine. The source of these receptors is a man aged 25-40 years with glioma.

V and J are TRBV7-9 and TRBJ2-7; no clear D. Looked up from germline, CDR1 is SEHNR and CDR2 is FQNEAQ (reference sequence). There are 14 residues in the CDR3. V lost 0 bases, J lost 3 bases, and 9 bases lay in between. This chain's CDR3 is CASSLALGDYEQYF. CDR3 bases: TGTGCCAGCAGCTTAGCACTTGGTGACTACGAGCAGTACTTC.

The CDR3: CASSQGQGAYNEQFF. CDR3 nucleotides: TGCGCCAGCAGCCAAGGACAGGGGGCCTACAATGAGCAGTTCTTC. This rearrangement joins TRBV4-1 to TRBJ2-1, with TRBD1 matching over 9 bases. V lost 1 base, J lost 2 bases, and 0 bases stayed unmatched. Germline CDR1 MGHRA, CDR2 YSYEKL. The CDR3 contains 15 residues.

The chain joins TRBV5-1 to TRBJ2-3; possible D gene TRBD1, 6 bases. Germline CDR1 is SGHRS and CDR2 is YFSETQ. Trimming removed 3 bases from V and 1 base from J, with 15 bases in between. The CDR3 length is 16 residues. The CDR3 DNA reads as TGCGCCAGCAGCTCCTTGGGGGCTTTCCGCACAGATACGCAGTATTTT. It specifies CASSSLGAFRTDTQYF.

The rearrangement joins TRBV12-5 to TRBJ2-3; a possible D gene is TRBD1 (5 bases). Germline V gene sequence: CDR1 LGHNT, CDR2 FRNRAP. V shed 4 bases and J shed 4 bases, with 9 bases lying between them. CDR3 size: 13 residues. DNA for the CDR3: TGTGCTAGTGGTTACGTAGGGGCAGATACGCAGTATTTT. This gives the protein CASGYVGADTQYF.

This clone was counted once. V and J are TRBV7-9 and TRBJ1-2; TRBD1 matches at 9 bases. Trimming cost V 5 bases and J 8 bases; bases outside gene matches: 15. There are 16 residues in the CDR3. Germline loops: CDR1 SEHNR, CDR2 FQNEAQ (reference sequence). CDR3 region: CASSPQTGGYVDGYTF. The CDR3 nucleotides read TGTGCCAGCAGCCCCCAGACAGGGGGGTACGTAGACGGCTACACCTTC.

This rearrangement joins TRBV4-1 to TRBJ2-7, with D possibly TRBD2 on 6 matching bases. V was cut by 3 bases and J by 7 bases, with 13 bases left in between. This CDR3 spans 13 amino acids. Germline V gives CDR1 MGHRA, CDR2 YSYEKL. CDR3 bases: TGCGCCAGCAGCCACCGACTAGTAAGAGAGCAGTACTTC. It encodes CASSHRLVREQYF.

CDR3: CATSWGRGVRNSPLHF. In DNA, the CDR3 is TGTGCCACTAGCTGGGGGCGGGGAGTTCGCAATTCACCCCTCCACTTT. The chain recombines TRBV19 with TRBJ1-6, with D possibly matching TRBD1 (6 bases). Trimming pared 10 bases from V and 7 bases from J, leaving 23 bases between. CDR1 LNHDA and CDR2 SQIVND come from the germline V gene (reference sequence). The CDR3 sequence is 16 residues long.

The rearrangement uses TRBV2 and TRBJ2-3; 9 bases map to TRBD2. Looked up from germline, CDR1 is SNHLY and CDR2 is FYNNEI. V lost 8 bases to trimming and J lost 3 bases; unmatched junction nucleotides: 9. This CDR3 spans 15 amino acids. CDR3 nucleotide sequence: TGTGCCAGCTGGAAGCGGGGGGAGTGGACAGATACGCAGTATTTT. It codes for CASWKRGEWTDTQYF.

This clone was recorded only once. CDR3 sequence (DNA): TGTGCCAGCAGCTCGGGACTCGACTATGGCTACACCTTC. It specifies CASSSGLDYGYTF. The chain joins TRBV9 to TRBJ1-2, with a possible D match to TRBD1 (5 bases). This CDR3 contains 13 residues. V was pared by 4 bases and J by 3 bases, with 10 bases between. Germline V gives CDR1 SGDLS, CDR2 YYNGEE.

The CDR3 spells CASSQGLAGDYTQYF. In nucleotides, the CDR3 is TGCGCCAGCAGCCAGGGTCTAGCGGGAGACTATACGCAGTATTTT. The V gene is TRBV4-1, the J gene TRBJ2-3; 10 nucleotides agree with TRBD2. Germline CDR1 and CDR2: MGHRA and YSYEKL. This CDR3 region has 15 residues. V lost 3 bases and J lost 7; bases outside the gene matches: 7.

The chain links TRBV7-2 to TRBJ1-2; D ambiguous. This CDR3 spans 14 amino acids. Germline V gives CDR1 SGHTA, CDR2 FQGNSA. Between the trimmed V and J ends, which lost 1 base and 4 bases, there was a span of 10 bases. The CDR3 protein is CASSLDPATYGYTF. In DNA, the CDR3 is TGTGCCAGCAGCTTAGATCCGGCCACCTATGGCTACACCTTC.

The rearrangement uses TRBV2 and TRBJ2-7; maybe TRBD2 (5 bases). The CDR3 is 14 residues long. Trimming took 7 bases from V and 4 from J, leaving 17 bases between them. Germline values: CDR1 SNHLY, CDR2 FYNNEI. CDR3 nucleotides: TGTGCCAGCACTCTAGAGGGCACCGGTTACGAGCAGTACTTC. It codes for CASTLEGTGYEQYF.

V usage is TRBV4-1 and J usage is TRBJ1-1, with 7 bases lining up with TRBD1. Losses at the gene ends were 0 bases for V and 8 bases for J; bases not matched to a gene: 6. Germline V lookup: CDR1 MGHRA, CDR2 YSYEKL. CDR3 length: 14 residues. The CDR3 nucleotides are TGCGCCAGCAGCCAAGATGAGAGGGGGCGCGAAGCTTTCTTT. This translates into CASSQDERGREAFF.

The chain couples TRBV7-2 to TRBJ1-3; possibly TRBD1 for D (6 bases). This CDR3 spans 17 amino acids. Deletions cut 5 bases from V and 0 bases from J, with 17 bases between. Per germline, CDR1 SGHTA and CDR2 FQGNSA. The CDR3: CASSTHRGGFSGNTIYF. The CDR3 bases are TGTGCCAGCAGCACGCATAGGGGGGGCTTCTCTGGAAACACCATATATTTT.

This CDR3 is CASPAQQSYGYTF. Written as DNA, the CDR3 is TGTGCCAGCCCTGCCCAACAGAGCTATGGCTACACCTTC. The genes are TRBV19 and TRBJ1-2, with D unclear. The CDR3 is made up of 13 amino acids. Trimming removed 9 bases at V and 4 bases at J, with 15 bases between. In germline, CDR1 is LNHDA, CDR2 SQIVND (reference sequence).

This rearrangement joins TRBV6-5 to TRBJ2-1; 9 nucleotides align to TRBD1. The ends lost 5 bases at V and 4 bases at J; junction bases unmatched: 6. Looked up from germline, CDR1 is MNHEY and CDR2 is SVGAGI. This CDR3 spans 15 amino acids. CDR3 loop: CASSRRQGGYNEQFF. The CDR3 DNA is TGTGCCAGCAGTAGGAGACAGGGGGGGTACAATGAGCAGTTCTTC.

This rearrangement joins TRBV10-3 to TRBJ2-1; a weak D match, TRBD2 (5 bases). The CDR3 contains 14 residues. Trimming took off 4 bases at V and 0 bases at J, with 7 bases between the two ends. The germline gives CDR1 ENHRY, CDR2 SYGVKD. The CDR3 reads CAISAGSSYNEQFF. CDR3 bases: TGTGCCATCAGTGCGGGGAGCTCCTACAATGAGCAGTTCTTC.

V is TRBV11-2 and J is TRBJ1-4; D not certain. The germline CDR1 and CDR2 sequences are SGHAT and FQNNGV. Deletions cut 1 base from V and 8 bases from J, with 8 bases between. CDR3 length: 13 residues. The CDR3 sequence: CASSLVYGEKLFF. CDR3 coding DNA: TGTGCCAGCAGCTTAGTCTACGGAGAAAAACTGTTTTTT.

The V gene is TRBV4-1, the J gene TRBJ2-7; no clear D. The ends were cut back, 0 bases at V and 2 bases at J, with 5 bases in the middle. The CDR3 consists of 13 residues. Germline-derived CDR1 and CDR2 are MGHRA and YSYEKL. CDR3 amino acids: CASSQDSAYEQYF. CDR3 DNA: TGCGCCAGCAGCCAAGACAGCGCCTACGAGCAGTACTTC.

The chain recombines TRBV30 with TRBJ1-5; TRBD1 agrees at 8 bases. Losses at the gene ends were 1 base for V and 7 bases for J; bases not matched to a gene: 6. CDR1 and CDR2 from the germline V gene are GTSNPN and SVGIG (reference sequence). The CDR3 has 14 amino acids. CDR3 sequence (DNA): TGTGCCTGGAGTGCCGGGACAGGTCAACAGCCCCAGCATTTT. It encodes CAWSAGTGQQPQHF.

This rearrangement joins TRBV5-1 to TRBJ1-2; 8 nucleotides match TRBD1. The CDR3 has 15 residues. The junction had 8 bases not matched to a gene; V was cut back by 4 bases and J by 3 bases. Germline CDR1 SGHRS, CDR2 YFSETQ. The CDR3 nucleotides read TGCGCCAGCAGCCCGCGGACAGGGCCTGACTATGGCTACACCTTC. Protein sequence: CASSPRTGPDYGYTF.

CDR3 DNA sequence: TGTGCCAGCAGTGAACGCGGACTTAGTTCCTACGAGCAGTACTTC. Its translation is CASSERGLSSYEQYF. This chain uses TRBV6-1 with TRBJ2-7, with a weak D call TRBD2 (5 bases). The CDR3 is 15 residues long. CDR1 is MNHNS and CDR2 is SASEGT in the germline V gene. V dropped 2 bases and J dropped 1 base, with 12 bases sitting between them.

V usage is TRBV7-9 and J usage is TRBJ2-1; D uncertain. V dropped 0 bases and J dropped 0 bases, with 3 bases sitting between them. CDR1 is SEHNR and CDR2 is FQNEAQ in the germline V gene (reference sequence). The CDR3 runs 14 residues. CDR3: CASSLADSYNEQFF. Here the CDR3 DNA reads TGTGCCAGCAGCTTAGCGGACTCCTACAATGAGCAGTTCTTC.

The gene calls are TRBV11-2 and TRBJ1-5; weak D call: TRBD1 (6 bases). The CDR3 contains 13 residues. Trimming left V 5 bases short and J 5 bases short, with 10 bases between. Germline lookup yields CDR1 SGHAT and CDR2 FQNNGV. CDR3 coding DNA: TGTGCCAGCAGCCAAAACAGGGATCAGCCCCAGCATTTT. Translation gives CASSQNRDQPQHF.

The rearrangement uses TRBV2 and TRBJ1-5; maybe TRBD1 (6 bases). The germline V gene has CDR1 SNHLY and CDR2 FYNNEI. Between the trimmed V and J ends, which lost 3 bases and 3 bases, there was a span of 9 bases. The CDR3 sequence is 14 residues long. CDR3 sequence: CASSETGFNQPQHF. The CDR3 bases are TGTGCCAGCAGTGAGACAGGCTTCAATCAGCCCCAGCATTTT.

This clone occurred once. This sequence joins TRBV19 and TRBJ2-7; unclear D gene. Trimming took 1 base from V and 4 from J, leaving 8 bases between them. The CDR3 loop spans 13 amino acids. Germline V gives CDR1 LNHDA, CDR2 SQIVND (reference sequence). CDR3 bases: TGTGCCAGTAGTATAGGACACCTTTACGAGCAGTACTTC. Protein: CASSIGHLYEQYF.

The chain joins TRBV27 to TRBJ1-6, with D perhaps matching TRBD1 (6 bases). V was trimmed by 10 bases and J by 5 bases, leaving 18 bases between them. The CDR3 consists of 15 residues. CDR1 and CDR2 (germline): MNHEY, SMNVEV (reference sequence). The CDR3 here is CATTRGGPHNSPLHF. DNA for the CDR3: TGTGCCACTACCCGGGGGGGCCCCCATAATTCACCCCTCCACTTT.

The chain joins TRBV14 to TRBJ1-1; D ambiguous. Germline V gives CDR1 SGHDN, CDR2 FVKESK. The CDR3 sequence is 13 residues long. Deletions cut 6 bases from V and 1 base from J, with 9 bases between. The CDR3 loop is CASSNPANTEAFF. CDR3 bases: TGTGCCAGCAGTAACCCGGCGAACACTGAAGCTTTCTTT.

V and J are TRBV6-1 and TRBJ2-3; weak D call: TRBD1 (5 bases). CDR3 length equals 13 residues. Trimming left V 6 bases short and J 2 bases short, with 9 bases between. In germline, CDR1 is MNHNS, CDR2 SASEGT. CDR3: CASSRVHTDTQYF. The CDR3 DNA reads TGTGCCAGCAGCAGGGTTCACACAGATACGCAGTATTTT.

The CDR3 is CASSHRLVLLLAKNIQYF. DNA of the CDR3: TGTGCCAGCAGCCACAGACTAGTGTTACTCCTAGCCAAAAACATTCAGTACTTC. The V call is TRBV2, the J call TRBJ2-4; the D gene is possibly TRBD2 (6 bases). In germline, CDR1 is SNHLY, CDR2 FYNNEI. Between the trimmed V and J ends, which lost 6 bases and 0 bases, there was a span of 21 bases. CDR3 length: 18 residues.

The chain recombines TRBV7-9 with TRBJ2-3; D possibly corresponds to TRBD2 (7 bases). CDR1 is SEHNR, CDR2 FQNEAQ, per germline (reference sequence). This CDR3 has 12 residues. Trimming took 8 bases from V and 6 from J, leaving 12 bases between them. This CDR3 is CASEGGEDTQYF. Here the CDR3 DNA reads TGTGCCAGCGAGGGGGGGGAGGATACGCAGTATTTT.

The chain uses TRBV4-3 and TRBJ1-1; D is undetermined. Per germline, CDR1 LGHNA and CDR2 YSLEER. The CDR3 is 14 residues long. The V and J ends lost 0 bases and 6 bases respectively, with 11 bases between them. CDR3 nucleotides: TGCGCCAGCAGCCAAGATTGGAGGGAAGCTGAAGCTTTCTTT. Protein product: CASSQDWREAEAFF.